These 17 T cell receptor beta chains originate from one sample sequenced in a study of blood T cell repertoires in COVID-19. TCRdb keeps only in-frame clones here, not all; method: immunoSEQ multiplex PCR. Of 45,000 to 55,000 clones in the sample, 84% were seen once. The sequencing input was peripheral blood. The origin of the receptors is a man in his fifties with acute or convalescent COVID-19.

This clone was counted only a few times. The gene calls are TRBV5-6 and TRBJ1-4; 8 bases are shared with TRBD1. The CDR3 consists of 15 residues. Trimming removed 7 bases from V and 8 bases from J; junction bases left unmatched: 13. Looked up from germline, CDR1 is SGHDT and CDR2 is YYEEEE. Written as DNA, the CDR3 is TGTGCCAGCTTGCGATGGGGGACAGGCGGGGAAAAACTGTTTTTT. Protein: CASLRWGTGGEKLFF.

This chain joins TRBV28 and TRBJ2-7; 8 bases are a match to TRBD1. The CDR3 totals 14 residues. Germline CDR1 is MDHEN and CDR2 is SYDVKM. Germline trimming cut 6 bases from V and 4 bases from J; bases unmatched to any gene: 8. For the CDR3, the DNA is TGTGCCAGCAGCAAGTTCTACAGGGGGTACGAGCAGTACTTC. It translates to CASSKFYRGYEQYF.

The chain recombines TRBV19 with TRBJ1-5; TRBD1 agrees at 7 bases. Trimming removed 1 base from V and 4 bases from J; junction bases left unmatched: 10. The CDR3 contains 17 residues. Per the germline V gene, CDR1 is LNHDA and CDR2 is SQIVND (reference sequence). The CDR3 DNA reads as TGTGCCAGTAGTATAGTCATAGACAGGGATGGGAATCAGCCCCAGCATTTT. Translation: CASSIVIDRDGNQPQHF.

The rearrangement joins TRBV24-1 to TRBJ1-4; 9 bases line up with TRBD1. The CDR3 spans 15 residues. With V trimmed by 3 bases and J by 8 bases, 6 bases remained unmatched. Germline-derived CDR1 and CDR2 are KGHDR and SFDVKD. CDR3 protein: CATSDRGQGNEKLFF. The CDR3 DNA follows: TGTGCCACCAGTGATAGGGGACAGGGAAACGAAAAACTGTTTTTT.

The DNA of the CDR3 is TGTGCCAGCAGCCTGACAACAAATGGTCAAAGCTCCTACGAGCAGTACTTC. Its protein product is CASSLTTNGQSSYEQYF. The gene calls are TRBV7-8 and TRBJ2-7; D is unresolved. Germline V CDR1 and CDR2: SGHVS, FQNEAQ. The CDR3 sequence is 17 residues long. V shed 5 bases and J shed 0 bases, with 20 bases lying between them.

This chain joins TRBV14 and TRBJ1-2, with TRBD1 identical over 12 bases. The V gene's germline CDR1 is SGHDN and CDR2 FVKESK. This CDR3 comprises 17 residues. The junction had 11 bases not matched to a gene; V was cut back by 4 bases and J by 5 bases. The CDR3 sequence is CASSPLGTGGAFYGYTF. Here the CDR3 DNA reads TGTGCCAGCAGCCCCCTCGGGACAGGGGGCGCCTTTTATGGCTACACCTTC.

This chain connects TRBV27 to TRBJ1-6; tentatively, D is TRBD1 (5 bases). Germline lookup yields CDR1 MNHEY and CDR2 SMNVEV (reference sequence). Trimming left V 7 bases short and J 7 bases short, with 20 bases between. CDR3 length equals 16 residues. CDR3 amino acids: CASTGGGVPSNSPLHF. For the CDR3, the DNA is TGTGCCAGCACCGGCGGGGGGGTCCCCTCGAATTCACCCCTCCACTTT.

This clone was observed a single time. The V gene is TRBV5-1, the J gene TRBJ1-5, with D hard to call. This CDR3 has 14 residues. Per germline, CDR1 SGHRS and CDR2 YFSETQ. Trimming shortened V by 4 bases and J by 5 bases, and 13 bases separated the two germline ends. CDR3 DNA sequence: TGCGCCAGCAGCCCCCAGGACGGGGATCAGCCCCAGCATTTT. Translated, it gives CASSPQDGDQPQHF.

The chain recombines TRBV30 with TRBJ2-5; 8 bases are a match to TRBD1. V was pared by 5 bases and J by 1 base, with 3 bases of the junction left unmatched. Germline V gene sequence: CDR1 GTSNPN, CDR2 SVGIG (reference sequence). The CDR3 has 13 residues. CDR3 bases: TGTGCCTGGGCGGGACAGGCCCAAGAGACCCAGTACTTC. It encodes CAWAGQAQETQYF.

CDR3 DNA sequence: TGTGCCAGTAGTACCCGTAGCGGGAGAACCTACAATGAGCAGTTCTTC. Translating it yields CASSTRSGRTYNEQFF. The chain uses TRBV19 and TRBJ2-1, with 9 bases fitting TRBD2. CDR1 is LNHDA and CDR2 is SQIVND in the germline V gene (reference sequence). The CDR3 consists of 16 residues. Trimming cost V 4 bases and J 2 bases; bases outside gene matches: 6.

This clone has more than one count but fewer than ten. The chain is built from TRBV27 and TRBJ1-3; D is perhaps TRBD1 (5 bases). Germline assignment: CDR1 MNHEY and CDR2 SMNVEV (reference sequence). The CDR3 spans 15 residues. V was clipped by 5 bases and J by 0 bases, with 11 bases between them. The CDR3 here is CASSLQGSSGNTIYF. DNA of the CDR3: TGTGCCAGCAGTCTCCAGGGCAGCTCTGGAAACACCATATATTTT.

This CDR3 is CAWSVTGTNEKLFF. CDR3 sequence (DNA): TGTGCCTGGAGCGTGACAGGGACTAATGAAAAACTGTTTTTT. This chain joins TRBV30 and TRBJ1-4, with 7 positions matching TRBD1. The CDR3 extends over 14 amino acids. The trim removed 3 bases at V and 2 bases at J, leaving 3 bases unmatched. Looked up from germline, CDR1 is GTSNPN and CDR2 is SVGIG (reference sequence).

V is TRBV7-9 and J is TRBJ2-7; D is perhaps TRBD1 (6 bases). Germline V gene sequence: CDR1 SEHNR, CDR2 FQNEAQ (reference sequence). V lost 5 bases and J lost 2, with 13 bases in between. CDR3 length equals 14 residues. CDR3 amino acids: CASSLRTAPYEQYF. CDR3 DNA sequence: TGTGCCAGCAGCCTCCGGACAGCTCCCTACGAGCAGTACTTC.

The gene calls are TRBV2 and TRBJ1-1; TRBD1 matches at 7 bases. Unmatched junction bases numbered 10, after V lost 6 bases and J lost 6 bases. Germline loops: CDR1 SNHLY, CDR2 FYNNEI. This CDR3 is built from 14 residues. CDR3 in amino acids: CASRRQGESAEAFF. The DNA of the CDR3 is TGTGCCAGCAGGAGACAGGGAGAGAGCGCTGAAGCTTTCTTT.

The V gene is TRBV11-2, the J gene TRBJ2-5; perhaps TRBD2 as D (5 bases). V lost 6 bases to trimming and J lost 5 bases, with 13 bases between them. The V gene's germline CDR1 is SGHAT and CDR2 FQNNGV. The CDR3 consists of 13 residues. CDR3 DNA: TGTGCCAGCAGGACCGGGATTCAGGAGACCCAGTACTTC. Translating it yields CASRTGIQETQYF.

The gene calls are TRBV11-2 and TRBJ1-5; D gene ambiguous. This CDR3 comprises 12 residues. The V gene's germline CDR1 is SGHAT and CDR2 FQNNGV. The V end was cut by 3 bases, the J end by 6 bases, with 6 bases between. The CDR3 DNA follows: TGTGCCAGCAGCTTCGAGGGTCAGCCCCAGCATTTT. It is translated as CASSFEGQPQHF.

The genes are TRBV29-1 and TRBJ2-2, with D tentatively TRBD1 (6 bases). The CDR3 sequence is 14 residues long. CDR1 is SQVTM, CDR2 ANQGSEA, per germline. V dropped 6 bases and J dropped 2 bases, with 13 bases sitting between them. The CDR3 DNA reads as TGCAGCGTCCCGGCCGGGACAAACACCGGGGAGCTGTTTTTT. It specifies CSVPAGTNTGELFF.